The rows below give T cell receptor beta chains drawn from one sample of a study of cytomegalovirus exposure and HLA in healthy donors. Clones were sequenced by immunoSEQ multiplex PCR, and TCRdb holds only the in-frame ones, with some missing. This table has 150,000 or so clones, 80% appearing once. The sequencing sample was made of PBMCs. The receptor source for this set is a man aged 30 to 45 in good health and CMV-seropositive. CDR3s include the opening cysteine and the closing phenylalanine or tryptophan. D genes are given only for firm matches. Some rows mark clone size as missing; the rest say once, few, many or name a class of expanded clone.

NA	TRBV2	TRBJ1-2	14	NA	TGTGCCAGCAGTGAGCAGGGAATTGGATATGGCTACACCTTC	CASSEQGIGYGYTF
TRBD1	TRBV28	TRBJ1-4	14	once	TGTGCCAGCAGTGAGGGACAGAATAATGAAAAACTGTTTTTT	CASSEGQNNEKLFF
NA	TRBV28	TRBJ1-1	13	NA	TGTGCCAGCAGTCCCCGGACAATAACTGAAGCTTTCTTT	CASSPRTITEAFF
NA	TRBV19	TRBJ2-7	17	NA	TGTGCCAGTAGTATTCTGGTAGGCTTTGACAGGTCCTACGAGCAGTACTTC	CASSILVGFDRSYEQYF
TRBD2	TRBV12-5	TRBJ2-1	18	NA	TGTGCTAGTGGCAATAGGACTAGCGGGAGTCGGGCATACAATGAGCAGTTCTTC	CASGNRTSGSRAYNEQFF
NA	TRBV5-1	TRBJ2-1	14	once	TGCGCCAGCAGCTTGGGGGAGTTGACCAATGAGCAGTTCTTC	CASSLGELTNEQFF
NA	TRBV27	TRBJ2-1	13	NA	TGTGCCAGCAGTTTATACGGTAGCAATGAGCAGTTCTTC	CASSLYGSNEQFF
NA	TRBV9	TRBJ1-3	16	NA	TGTGCCAGCAGCGTAGGCCCCGGCAGGGGATTGGACACCATATATTTT	CASSVGPGRGLDTIYF
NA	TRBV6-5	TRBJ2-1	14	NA	TGTGCCAGCAGCCTATACGCGAGAGGCAATGAGCAGTTCTTC	CASSLYARGNEQFF
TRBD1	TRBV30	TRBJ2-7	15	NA	TGTGCCTGGACCCCGGGACAGGGCCGGGGGTACGAGCAGTACTTC	CAWTPGQGRGYEQYF
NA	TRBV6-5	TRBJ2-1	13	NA	TGTGCCAGCAGTTACGAAGGAGGCAGGGAGCAGTTCTTC	CASSYEGGREQFF
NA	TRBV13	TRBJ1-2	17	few	TGTGCCAGCAGCCTAGGGACCTCCAGGGCGATTGGCTCTGGCTACACCTTC	CASSLGTSRAIGSGYTF
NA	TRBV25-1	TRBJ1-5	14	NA	TGTGCCAGCAGTGTATCAGGGGCGTTTCAGCCCCAGCATTTT	CASSVSGAFQPQHF
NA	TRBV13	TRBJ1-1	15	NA	TGTGCCAGCAGCCTTGGGGGGACTTGGGGCACTGAAGCTTTCTTT	CASSLGGTWGTEAFF
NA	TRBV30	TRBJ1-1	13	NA	TGTGCCTGGACGGGGGGCGAGAACACTGAAGCTTTCTTT	CAWTGGENTEAFF
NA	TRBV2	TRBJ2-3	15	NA	TGTGCCAGCAGTGAAGACTCCGCGCGGACAGATACGCAGTATTTT	CASSEDSARTDTQYF
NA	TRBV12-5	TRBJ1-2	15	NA	TGTGCTAGTGGTCCCCCGGCGGGACCGCATTATGGCTACACCTTC	CASGPPAGPHYGYTF
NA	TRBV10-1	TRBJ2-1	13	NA	TGCGCCAGCAGTGAGCGCCGAGGAGCGGCCCAGTTCTTC	CASSERRGAAQFF